The rows below give T cell receptor beta chains drawn from one sample of a study of a mutant IDH1 vaccine in newly diagnosed glioma. Their antigen targets remain unknown. The data were produced by immunoSEQ multiplex PCR, yet TCRdb's version contains in-frame clones alone and is incomplete. The data show 90,000 to 100,000 clones, roughly nine tenths seen once. This material consisted of PBMCs, taken from a glioma patient whose treatment included an IDH1 peptide vaccine. These receptors originate from a woman aged 45-65 years with glioma. The CDR3 runs from the conserved cysteine through the conserved F or W. The D gene is left open where the match is weak. A row's size may be missing; if present it is once, few, many or a size class.

j_call v_call clone_size d_call cdr3_aa cdr3_nt
TRBJ1-4 TRBV7-9 - TRBD1 CASSNRDRSYEKLFF TGTGCCAGCAGCAACCGGGACAGAAGCTATGAAAAACTGTTTTTT
TRBJ2-7 TRBV5-5 - - CASSLSSYEQYF TGTGCCAGCAGCTTAAGCTCCTACGAGCAGTACTTC
TRBJ2-5 TRBV7-2 - TRBD1 CASSPTGVETQYF TGTGCCAGCAGCCCCACAGGGGTCGAGACCCAGTACTTC
TRBJ2-3 TRBV29-1 - - CSVDTTGTDTQYF TGCAGCGTTGATACCACTGGCACAGATACGCAGTATTTT
TRBJ1-2 TRBV4-1 once TRBD1 CASSPTGEGYGYTF TGCGCCAGCAGTCCGACAGGGGAGGGCTATGGCTACACCTTC
TRBJ2-1 TRBV7-8 - - CASSLTVSEQFF TGTGCCAGCAGCTTAACTGTCAGTGAGCAGTTCTTC
TRBJ2-2 TRBV7-8 - - CASSFRRFRGHLGAGELFF TGTGCCAGCAGCTTTCGGCGCTTTAGGGGACACCTAGGCGCCGGGGAGCTGTTTTTT
TRBJ2-5 TRBV27 - - CASTQDGAAVGTQYF TGTGCCAGCACCCAGGACGGGGCCGCCGTGGGGACCCAGTACTTC
TRBJ2-3 TRBV18 - - CASSPQGRGTDTQYF TGTGCCAGCTCACCCCAGGGAAGGGGCACAGATACGCAGTATTTT
TRBJ2-7 TRBV27 - - CASSSRRLRNYEQYF TGTGCCAGCAGTAGCAGACGACTCAGAAACTACGAGCAGTACTTC
TRBJ2-1 TRBV30 - - CAWSVGGNNEQFF TGTGCCTGGAGTGTAGGGGGAAACAATGAGCAGTTCTTC
TRBJ1-3 TRBV7-2 - - CASSLEFSGNTIYF TGTGCCAGCAGCTTGGAATTCTCTGGAAACACCATATATTTT
TRBJ2-7 TRBV6-5 - TRBD2 CASSYGASGRHEQYF TGTGCCAGCAGTTACGGGGCTAGCGGGAGGCACGAGCAGTACTTC
TRBJ1-2 TRBV29-1 - - CSVEDKSNYGYTF TGCAGCGTTGAAGACAAATCTAACTATGGCTACACCTTC
TRBJ2-2 TRBV18 once - CASSPRTRGTGELFF TGTGCCAGCTCACCACGGACCAGGGGCACCGGGGAGCTGTTTTTT
TRBJ1-1 TRBV5-1 once TRBD1 CASSSGQGNTEAFF TGCGCCAGCAGCTCGGGACAGGGAAACACTGAAGCTTTCTTT
TRBJ2-3 TRBV9 once - CASTLSGSGTDTQYF TGTGCCAGCACCTTAAGCGGGTCTGGCACAGATACGCAGTATTTT
TRBJ1-6 TRBV19 - TRBD1 CASRQQGGNSPLHF TGTGCCAGTAGACAACAGGGGGGGAATTCACCCCTCCACTTT
TRBJ1-1 TRBV5-1 - - CASSSSPNTEAFF TGCGCCAGCAGCTCCAGCCCGAACACTGAAGCTTTCTTT
TRBJ2-1 TRBV19 few - CASSIGGRAHNEQFF TGTGCCAGTAGTATAGGTGGTCGTGCCCACAATGAGCAGTTCTTC
TRBJ1-5 TRBV2 - - CASSGFEIGSQHF TGTGCCAGCAGTGGGTTTGAGATTGGGTCCCAGCATTTT
TRBJ2-7 TRBV11-2 - - CASSSGAPDYEQYF TGTGCCAGCAGCTCGGGGGCTCCGGACTACGAGCAGTACTTC
TRBJ1-2 TRBV6-1 - - CASRELRDLNYGYTF TGTGCCAGCAGAGAGCTCCGGGACCTTAACTATGGCTACACCTTC
TRBJ1-5 TRBV19 - - CASRNSHRDTGYQPQHF TGTGCCAGTAGAAATTCCCACCGGGACACAGGATATCAGCCCCAGCATTTT
TRBJ1-5 TRBV2 - - CASKRDTLSSNQPQHF TGTGCCAGCAAAAGGGACACCCTTTCGAGCAATCAGCCCCAGCATTTT
TRBJ1-5 TRBV5-8 - - CASSLGGGQPQHF TGTGCCAGCAGCTTGGGAGGGGGGCAGCCCCAGCATTTT
TRBJ2-5 TRBV11-2 - - CASSRTGLGETQYF TGTGCCAGCAGCCGAACAGGGTTAGGTGAGACCCAGTACTTC
TRBJ2-2 TRBV4-1 few - CASSPPSFSTGELFF TGCGCCAGCAGCCCTCCTAGCTTTTCCACCGGGGAGCTGTTTTTT
TRBJ1-5 TRBV7-6 - - CASSADSYQPQHF TGTGCCAGCAGCGCGGACAGCTATCAGCCCCAGCATTTT
TRBJ2-5 TRBV7-9 - TRBD2 CASNGGRGETQYF TGTGCCAGCAACGGCGGGAGGGGAGAGACCCAGTACTTC
TRBJ2-1 TRBV27 - - CASGRNSYNEQFF TGTGCCAGTGGGCGGAACTCCTACAATGAGCAGTTCTTC
TRBJ2-7 TRBV14 - TRBD1 CASSRQGSYEQYF TGTGCCAGCAGCCGACAGGGCTCCTACGAGCAGTACTTC
TRBJ2-1 TRBV5-1 - - CASSGQGYNEQFF TGCGCCAGCAGCGGGCAGGGTTACAATGAGCAGTTCTTC
TRBJ2-3 TRBV9 - - CASSSNPQYF TGTGCCAGCAGTTCGAATCCGCAGTATTTT
TRBJ2-5 TRBV29-1 - TRBD1 CSVARDRRETQYF TGCAGCGTTGCCCGGGACAGAAGAGAGACCCAGTACTTC
TRBJ2-1 TRBV4-1 - TRBD2 CASSLGKGTSDLNEQFF TGCGCCAGCAGCCTGGGGAAGGGGACTAGCGACCTCAATGAGCAGTTCTTC
TRBJ1-1 TRBV6-1 - - CASRPSQGTAFF TGTGCCAGCAGACCCTCGCAGGGGACAGCTTTCTTT
TRBJ1-1 TRBV5-1 - - CASSLVGRVDTEAFF TGCGCCAGCAGCTTGGTGGGCAGGGTTGATACTGAAGCTTTCTTT
TRBJ2-7 TRBV7-6 - TRBD1 CASSLSRGREQYF TGTGCCAGCAGCTTAAGCAGGGGGCGCGAGCAGTACTTC
TRBJ2-7 TRBV10-3 - - CAIRLTASSYEQYF TGTGCCATCAGGTTGACGGCCAGCTCCTACGAGCAGTACTTC
TRBJ1-1 TRBV7-9 - TRBD1 CASSLDRGRTEAFF TGTGCCAGCAGCCTAGACAGGGGTCGCACTGAAGCTTTCTTT